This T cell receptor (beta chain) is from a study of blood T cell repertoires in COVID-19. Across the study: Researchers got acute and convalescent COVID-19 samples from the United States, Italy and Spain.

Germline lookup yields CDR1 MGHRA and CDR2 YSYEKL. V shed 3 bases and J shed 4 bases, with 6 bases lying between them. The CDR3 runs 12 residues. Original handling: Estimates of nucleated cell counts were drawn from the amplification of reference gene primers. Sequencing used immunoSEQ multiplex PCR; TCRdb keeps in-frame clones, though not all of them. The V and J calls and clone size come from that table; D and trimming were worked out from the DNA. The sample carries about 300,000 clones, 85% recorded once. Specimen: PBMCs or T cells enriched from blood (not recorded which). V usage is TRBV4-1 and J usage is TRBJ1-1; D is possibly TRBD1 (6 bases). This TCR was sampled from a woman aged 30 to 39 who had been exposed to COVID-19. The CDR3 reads CASSQGATEAFF. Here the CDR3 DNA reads TGCGCCAGCAGCCAGGGGGCCACTGAAGCTTTCTTT.